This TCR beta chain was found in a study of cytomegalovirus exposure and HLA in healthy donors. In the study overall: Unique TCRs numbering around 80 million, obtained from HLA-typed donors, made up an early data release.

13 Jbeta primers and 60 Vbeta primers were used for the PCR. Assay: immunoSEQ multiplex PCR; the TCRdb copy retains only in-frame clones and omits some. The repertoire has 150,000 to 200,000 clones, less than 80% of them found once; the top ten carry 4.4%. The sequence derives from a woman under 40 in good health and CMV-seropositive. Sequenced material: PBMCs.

The DNA for the CDR3 is TGTGCCAGCAGCCCACGACTAGCGGGACTGCAGTACGAGCAGTACTTC. Residues: CASSPRLAGLQYEQYF. V and J are TRBV7-2 and TRBJ2-7; TRBD2 matches at 11 bases. The CDR3 consists of 16 residues. V lost 5 bases and J lost 4; bases outside the gene matches: 10. Per the germline V gene, CDR1 is SGHTA and CDR2 is FQGNSA.